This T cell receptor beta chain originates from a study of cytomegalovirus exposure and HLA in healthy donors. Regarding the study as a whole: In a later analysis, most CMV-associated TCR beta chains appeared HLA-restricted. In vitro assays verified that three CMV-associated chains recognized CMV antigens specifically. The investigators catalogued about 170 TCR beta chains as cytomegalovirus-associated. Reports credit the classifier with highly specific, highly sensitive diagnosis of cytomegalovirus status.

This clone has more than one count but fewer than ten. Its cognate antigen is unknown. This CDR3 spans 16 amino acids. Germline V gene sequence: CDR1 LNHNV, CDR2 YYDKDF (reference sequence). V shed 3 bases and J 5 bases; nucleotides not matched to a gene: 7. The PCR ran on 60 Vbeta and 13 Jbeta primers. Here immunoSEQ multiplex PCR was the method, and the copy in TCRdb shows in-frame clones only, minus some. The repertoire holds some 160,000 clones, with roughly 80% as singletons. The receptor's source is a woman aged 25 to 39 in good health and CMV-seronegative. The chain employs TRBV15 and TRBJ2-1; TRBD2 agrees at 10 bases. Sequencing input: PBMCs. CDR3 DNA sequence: TGTGCCACCAGCAGCGGAGGACTAGCGGCACACAATGAGCAGTTCTTC. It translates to CATSSGGLAAHNEQFF.